The rows below give T cell receptor beta chains drawn from one sample of a study of T cells after yellow fever vaccination. TCRdb analysed the 5' RACE reads with MiXCR anew, one entry per CDR3 protein. In the table there are about 340,000 distinct CDR3 sequences, about an eighth of which are singletons. The sample here was CD4+ T cells sorted from PBMCs, taken 15 days after the yellow fever booster vaccination. These receptors originate from a man younger than 35 who received the YFV17D yellow fever vaccine. Each CDR3 is given with its conserved first and last residue. A D gene is named only where the DNA matches it firmly. Size is stated for part of the rows, as once, few or many counts, or as a class when the clone is expanded.

V	J	D	size	DNA	CDR3
TRBV18	TRBJ1-2	TRBD1	many	TGTGCCAGCTCACCTAATGGACAGGGTGGAGGCTACACCTTC	CASSPNGQGGGYTF
TRBV18	TRBJ2-7	-	-	TGTGCCAGCTCACCACCCGATGGTTCCTACGAGCAGTACTTC	CASSPPDGSYEQYF
TRBV4-3	TRBJ1-2	TRBD1	-	TGCGCCAGCAGTCAAGGTGTAGGACAGGGGGCTTTTGGCTACACCTTC	CASSQGVGQGAFGYTF
TRBV5-4	TRBJ2-5	TRBD1	once	TGTGCCAGCAGCTTGAGGCCGGGACAGCAAGAGACCCAGTACTTC	CASSLRPGQQETQYF
TRBV11-2	TRBJ2-7	-	few	TGTGCCAGCAGCTCCCGTCTAGAGGAGTACGAGCAGTACTTC	CASSSRLEEYEQYF
TRBV20-1	TRBJ2-1	-	-	TGCAGTGCCTTCTCCAGGGAAGGTTCTTCCTACAATGAGCAGTTCTTC	CSAFSREGSSYNEQFF
TRBV3-1	TRBJ1-2	-	-	TGTGCCAGCAGCCAAGGGATTCGCAGGCGTGGTAACTATGGCTACACCTTC	CASSQGIRRRGNYGYTF
TRBV6-2/TRBV6-3	TRBJ1-1	-	few	TGTGCCAGCAGTTACGGCGATAACACTGAAGCTTTCTTT	CASSYGDNTEAFF
TRBV5-1	TRBJ2-1	-	-	TGCGCCAGCAGCTTGGGACCGCCCGATGAGCAGTTCTTC	CASSLGPPDEQFF
TRBV6-5	TRBJ1-6	TRBD1	many	TGTGCCGTAACGGACAGGGATAATTCACCCCTCCACTTT	CAVTDRDNSPLHF
TRBV6-5	TRBJ2-2	-	-	TGTGCCAGCAGTTACTCGGTTACGAGCACCGGGGAGCTGTTTTTT	CASSYSVTSTGELFF
TRBV7-3	TRBJ2-2	-	few	TGTGCCAGCAGCCCCGGGACTCCAACCGGGGAGCTGTTTTTT	CASSPGTPTGELFF
TRBV10-3	TRBJ2-5	TRBD1	-	TGTGCCATCAGTGAGTCGGGGACAGGAGGCGAGACCCAGTACTTC	CAISESGTGGETQYF
TRBV7-8	TRBJ2-4	-	few	TGTGCCAGCAGCTTGTCCGGACGGGCAAACATTCAGTACTTC	CASSLSGRANIQYF
TRBV5-1	TRBJ2-3	-	many	TGCGCCAGCAGCTCGGGGGAAAGCACAGATACGCAGTATTTT	CASSSGESTDTQYF
TRBV6-5	TRBJ2-1	-	many	TGTGCCAGCAGTTCCGGCTTGTTTGGGGGCAATGAGCAGTTCTTC	CASSSGLFGGNEQFF
TRBV4-1	TRBJ2-2	TRBD2	few	TGCGCCAGCAGCCAACGACCGGGACTACTGGGCAAGACCGGGGAGCTGTTTTTT	CASSQRPGLLGKTGELFF
TRBV15	TRBJ2-5	TRBD1	few	TGTGCCACCAGCAGAGGAGCAGGGGGCCAAGAGACCCAGTACTTC	CATSRGAGGQETQYF
TRBV7-9	TRBJ1-5	-	-	TGTGCCAGCAGCCGGGGGGCAGCTAGCAATCAGCCCCAGCATTTT	CASSRGAASNQPQHF
TRBV24-1	TRBJ2-3	-	-	TGTGCCACCAGTGATCCTAAAGGAACAGATACGCAGTATTTT	CATSDPKGTDTQYF
TRBV9	TRBJ1-5	-	few	TGTGCCAGCAGCGTAGATGTGGGACAGCCCCAGCATTTT	CASSVDVGQPQHF
TRBV5-6	TRBJ1-2	-	few	TGTGCCAGCCGTTGGGACGGCGTTTTGAACTATGGCTACACCTTC	CASRWDGVLNYGYTF
TRBV19	TRBJ1-2	TRBD1	-	TGTGCCAGTAACAGCCAATGGACAGGGGACTATGGCTACACCTTC	CASNSQWTGDYGYTF
TRBV7-2	TRBJ2-1	-	many	TGTGCCAGCAGCTTAGGCTGGGTAAAGCAGTTCTTC	CASSLGWVKQFF
TRBV7-9	TRBJ1-3	-	few	TGTGCCAGCAGCTTAGTGACGGGCCAGGGCCCTTTCTCTGGAAACACCATATATTTT	CASSLVTGQGPFSGNTIYF
TRBV4-2	TRBJ2-6	-	-	TGTGCCAGCAGCCAAGAGTTCAGCCTCTCTGGGGCCAACGTCCTGACTTTC	CASSQEFSLSGANVLTF
TRBV7-2	TRBJ2-7	-	few	TGTGCCAGCAGCTTAGTGGCGGCCTACGAGCAGTACTTC	CASSLVAAYEQYF
TRBV2	TRBJ2-3	-	-	TGTGCCAGCGGCAAGGGGGGAGGTGGGGATACGCAGTATTTT	CASGKGGGGDTQYF
TRBV6-2/TRBV6-3	TRBJ2-3	-	-	TGTGCCAGCAGCCCCTTGACCCCCACAGATACGCAGTATTTT	CASSPLTPTDTQYF
TRBV12-3/TRBV12-4	TRBJ2-7	-	-	TGTGCCAGCAGTTTAGCTAGGGACGAGCAGTACTTC	CASSLARDEQYF
TRBV18	TRBJ1-5	-	many	TGTGCCAGCTCATCCCCCGGGCAGCCCCAGCATTTT	CASSSPGQPQHF
TRBV5-5	TRBJ1-5	-	-	TGTGCCAGCAGCCCCACAGGACAGATGGCCCAGCATTTT	CASSPTGQMAQHF
TRBV6-5	TRBJ2-1	-	many	TGTGCCAGCAGTGCGGGCCGTAGCTCCTACAATGAGCAGTTCTTC	CASSAGRSSYNEQFF
TRBV5-6	TRBJ2-7	-	-	TGTGCCAGCAGCTTGGGCGGGACGGTTTGGGGCGAGCAGTACTTC	CASSLGGTVWGEQYF